Only one count was recorded for the clone carrying this T cell receptor beta chain. Antigen specificity is unknown. Treatment indicated: oral pan-JAK inhibitor, 5-10 mg twice daily. This sample was included in a study of CD8+ T cells in alopecia areata. The study's findings and limits: Patients shared TCRs less clearly than mice did, possibly owing to HLA.

CDR1 and CDR2 (germline): GTSNPN, SVGIG (reference sequence). V gave up 0 bases and J gave up 3 bases; unmatched junction bases: 5. The CDR3 contains 15 residues. RNA was extracted and reverse transcribed into cDNA as the sequencing template. The table came from immunoSEQ multiplex PCR; TCRdb's copy has only in-frame clones and leaves some out. The sample shows some 120,000 clones, 61% of them seen only once. The chain has TRBV30 and TRBJ1-5; 7 bases match TRBD1. The sample consisted of CD4+ T cells sorted from blood, taken at week 4, from a patient treated with tofacitinib. The TCR was taken from a human donor with alopecia areata. CDR3 protein: CAWSVRDRYNQPQHF. The CDR3 bases are TGTGCCTGGAGTGTACGGGACAGATACAATCAGCCCCAGCATTTT.